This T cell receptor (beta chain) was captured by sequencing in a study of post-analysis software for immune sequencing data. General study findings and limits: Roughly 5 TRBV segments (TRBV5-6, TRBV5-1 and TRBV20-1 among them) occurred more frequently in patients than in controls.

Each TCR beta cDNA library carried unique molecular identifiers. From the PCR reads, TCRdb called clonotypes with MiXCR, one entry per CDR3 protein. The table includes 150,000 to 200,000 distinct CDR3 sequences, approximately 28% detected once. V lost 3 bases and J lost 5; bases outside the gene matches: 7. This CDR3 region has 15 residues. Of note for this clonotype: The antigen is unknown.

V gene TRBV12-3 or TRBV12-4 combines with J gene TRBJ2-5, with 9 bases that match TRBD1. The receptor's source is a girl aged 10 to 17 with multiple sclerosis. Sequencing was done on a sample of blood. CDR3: CASSFPGQGLETQYF. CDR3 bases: TGTGCCAGCAGTTTTCCGGGACAGGGTTTGGAGACCCAGTACTTC.